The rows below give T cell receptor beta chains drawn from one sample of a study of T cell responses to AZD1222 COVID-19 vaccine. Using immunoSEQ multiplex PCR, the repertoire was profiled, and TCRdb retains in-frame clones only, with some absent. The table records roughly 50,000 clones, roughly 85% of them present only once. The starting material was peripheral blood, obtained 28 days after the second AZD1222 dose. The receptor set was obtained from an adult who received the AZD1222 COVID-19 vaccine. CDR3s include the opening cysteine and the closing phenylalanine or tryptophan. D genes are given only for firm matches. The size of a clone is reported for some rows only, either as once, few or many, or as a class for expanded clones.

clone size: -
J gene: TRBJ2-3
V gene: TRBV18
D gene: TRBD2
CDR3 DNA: TGTGCCAGCTCACCAACTTCGGGTAGCGGGAGGACCACAGATACGCAGTATTTT
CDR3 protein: CASSPTSGSGRTTDTQYF

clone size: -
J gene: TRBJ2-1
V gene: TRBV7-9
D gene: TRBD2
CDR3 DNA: TGTGCCAGCAGCTTAGAGGGACTAGCGGGATTCGGTGCCTACAATGAGCAGTTCTTC
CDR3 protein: CASSLEGLAGFGAYNEQFF

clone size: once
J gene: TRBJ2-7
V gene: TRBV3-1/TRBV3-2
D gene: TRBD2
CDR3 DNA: TGTGCCAGCAGCCGCCCGACTAGCGGGAGTACTGCAGAGCAGTACTTC
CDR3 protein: CASSRPTSGSTAEQYF

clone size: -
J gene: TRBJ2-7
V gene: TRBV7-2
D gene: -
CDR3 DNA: TGTGCCAGCAGCTTAAACCCACGGGAGAAGCAGTACTTC
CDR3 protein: CASSLNPREKQYF

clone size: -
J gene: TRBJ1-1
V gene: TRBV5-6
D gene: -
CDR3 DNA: TGTGCCAGCAGCACCGGGATGGCAGGGGTACTGAGCACTGAAGCTTTCTTT
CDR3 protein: CASSTGMAGVLSTEAFF

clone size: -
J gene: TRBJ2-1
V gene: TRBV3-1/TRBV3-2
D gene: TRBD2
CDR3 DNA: TGTGCCAGCAGCTGGACTAGCGGTTACAATGAGCAGTTCTTC
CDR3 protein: CASSWTSGYNEQFF

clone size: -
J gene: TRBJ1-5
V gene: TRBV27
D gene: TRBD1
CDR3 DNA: TGTGCCAGCAGTTCGAGGGGACAGGGGGCAGGGCAGCCCCAGCATTTT
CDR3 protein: CASSSRGQGAGQPQHF

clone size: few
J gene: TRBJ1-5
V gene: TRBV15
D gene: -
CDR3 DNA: TGTGCCACCAGCAGGGATAATCAGCCCCAGCATTTT
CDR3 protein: CATSRDNQPQHF

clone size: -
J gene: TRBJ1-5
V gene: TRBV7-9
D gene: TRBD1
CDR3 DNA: TGTGCCAGCAGCTCGTTCGACAGGGATCAGCCCCAGCATTTT
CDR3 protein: CASSSFDRDQPQHF

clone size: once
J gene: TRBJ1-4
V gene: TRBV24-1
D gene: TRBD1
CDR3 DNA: TGTGCCACCAGTGATTCCGGACAGGGGCGGGAAAAACTGTTTTTT
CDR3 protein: CATSDSGQGREKLFF

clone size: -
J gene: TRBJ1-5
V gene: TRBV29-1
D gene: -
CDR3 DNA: TGCAGCGTTGCGACCGGGGGGGATCAGCCCCAGCATTTT
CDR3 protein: CSVATGGDQPQHF

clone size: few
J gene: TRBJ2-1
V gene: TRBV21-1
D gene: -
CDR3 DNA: TGTGCCAGCAGCAAAGGGGCTAGCGGTACCTACAATGAGCAGTTCTTC
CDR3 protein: CASSKGASGTYNEQFF

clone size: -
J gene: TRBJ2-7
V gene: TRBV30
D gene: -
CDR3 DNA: TGTGCCTGGCCTATAGGGCGGGTTTGCGAGCAGTACTTC
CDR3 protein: CAWPIGRVCEQYF